This TCR beta chain came from a study of T cell clones after liver transplantation (dated by TCRdb to between 2018 and 2021). With regard to the full study: The samples were obtained from ITN030ST, a randomized trial that attempted immunosuppression withdrawal within 2 years after liver transplantation. Donor-reactive T cell clones were identified by TCRbeta sequencing after a pre-transplant mixed lymphocyte reaction and then tracked in post-transplant blood. Third party-reactive TCRbeta sequences were also identified from pre-transplant MLRs to serve as an antigen-independent comparator for donor-reactive sequences. Of the eight recipients, three were HCV-positive, while the remaining recipients had been transplanted for non-autoimmune, non-viral indications. No induction therapy was given to the subjects, and standard immunosuppression was administered until randomization at 12-24 months post-transplant. Tolerance was defined as complete withdrawal of immunosuppression for at least one year without a rise in liver enzymes beyond twice the upper limit of normal. Blood samples were collected pre-transplant, pre-randomization before withdrawal, and post-randomization after either full withdrawal or failed withdrawal. The studied cohort comprised 8 liver transplant recipients, 3 classified as tolerant and 5 as non-tolerant. On the study overall, not on this receptor specifically: Without allograft tissue specimens, donor-reactive T cells may have migrated into the graft rather than being deleted. In two subjects, low numbers of available donor cells limited the measurable donor-reactive repertoire. A greater decline was seen for donor-reactive sequences than for third party-reactive sequences, suggesting partial antigen-specific deletion unrelated to withdrawal success. A significant post-transplant decrease in circulating donor-reactive CD4 TCRbeta sequences was observed in most of the 8 subjects, irrespective of tolerance or HCV status. The conclusions were considered preliminary, being limited by small, heterogeneous patient numbers and non-standardized post-transplant time points. After accounting for repertoire turnover, donor-reactive detection was significantly reduced in 7 of 8 subjects for CD4 and 8 of 8 for CD8.

Frozen genomic DNA underwent high-throughput TCRbeta CDR3 sequencing by immunoSEQ, including PCR amplification, mapping, bias correction and internal controls. Processing in the source paper ran as follows. Productive rearrangements were kept, and unique TCRbeta sequences were defined by CDR3 nucleotide sequence plus V and J gene. Donor-reactive sequences required at least 5-fold expansion in CFSE-low cells versus unstimulated pre-transplant cells and at least 0.01% frequency. Per-subject minimum frequency thresholds, based on the lowest-template unstimulated sample, ensured at least 90% detection power. Jensen-Shannon divergence between the top 1000 TCRbeta sequences after and before transplant was used to measure repertoire turnover. Changes in detection of donor-reactive sequences were tested with two-sided Fisher's exact tests. In TCRdb, the immuneACCESS table is reduced to in-frame sequences with V and J assigned. These tables do not hold every clone; where another copy was compared, an unresolved V gene accounts for under half, and the others remain unexplained. The V and J calls and clone size come from that table; D and trimming were worked out from the DNA. This sample holds about 71,000 clones; roughly 80% were observed only once. The biggest ten clones account for approximately 0.81% of the sample.

Thawed unstimulated PBMCs were stained for CD3, CD4 and CD8 and FACS-sorted into CD3+CD4+ and CD3+CD8+ populations. Randomization to immunosuppression withdrawal applied to every one of the 8 studied subjects. The Qiagen DNeasy Blood and Tissue Kit was used for isolation of genomic DNA. Worth noting for this clone: Its specific antigen is unknown. Base qualities are missing; no much larger clone stands one base away.

For CDR1 and CDR2, the germline V gene lists SGHRS and YFSETQ. The CDR3 numbers 12 residues from cysteine through phenylalanine. The CDR3 DNA has 36 bases and is translated from base 1. Trimming removed 3 bases from V and 12 bases from J, leaving 14 bases between the germline ends. The receptor was derived from a human patient who received a liver transplant. After a transplant, certain T cells may trace back to the graft donor. Here the chain combines TRBV5-1 and TRBJ2-3; the D gene could be TRBD1 or TRBD2, each one agreeing over 6 bases. The material was CD4+ T cells from blood, obtained 12 months after liver transplant. CDR3 protein: CASSWQGRDQYF. The nucleotides are TGCGCCAGCAGCTGGCAGGGGCGGGACCAGTATTTT.